This TCR beta chain stems from a study of T cells in Graves' hyperthyroidism and ophthalmopathy. Whole-study context: Blood from the periphery was taken at initial diagnosis, before any treatment. Study-wide results and limits: With a median lead of around 6.7 months before onset, the model predicted ophthalmopathy. Most thyroid clonotypes expanded above 0.001 appeared in blood too.

TCR beta CDR3 regions were amplified from RNA. The TCR CDR3 was amplified in a first-round RT-PCR using the HTBI primer set. TCRdb passed the multiplex PCR reads through MiXCR, listing each CDR3 protein once. The profile shows about 640,000 distinct CDR3 sequences, more than 20% of them singletons. A word on this clonotype: No antigen is known for it.

Reasons for excluding patients were uncontrolled infection, other autoimmune disease, pregnancy or lactation. The CDR3 has 12 amino acids. V lost 5 bases to trimming and J lost 6 bases, with 11 bases between them. The germline CDR1 and CDR2 sequences are PRHDT and FYEKMQ (reference sequence). The source of this sequence is a man aged 25-45 years with Graves' ophthalmopathy. The sequenced sample was blood. This sequence joins TRBV13 and TRBJ2-7; D is perhaps TRBD1 (6 bases). In DNA, the CDR3 is TGTGCCAGCAGCCCATCAGGGGCCGAGCAGTACTTC. Translated, it gives CASSPSGAEQYF. Based on the CDR3 plus reference TRBV13 and TRBJ2-7, the full variable domain is AAGVIQSPRHLIKEKRETATLKCYPIPRHDTVYWYQQGPGQDPQFLISFYEKMQSDKGSIPDRFSAQQFSDYHSELNMSSLELGDSALYFCASSPSGAEQYFGPGTRLTVT.